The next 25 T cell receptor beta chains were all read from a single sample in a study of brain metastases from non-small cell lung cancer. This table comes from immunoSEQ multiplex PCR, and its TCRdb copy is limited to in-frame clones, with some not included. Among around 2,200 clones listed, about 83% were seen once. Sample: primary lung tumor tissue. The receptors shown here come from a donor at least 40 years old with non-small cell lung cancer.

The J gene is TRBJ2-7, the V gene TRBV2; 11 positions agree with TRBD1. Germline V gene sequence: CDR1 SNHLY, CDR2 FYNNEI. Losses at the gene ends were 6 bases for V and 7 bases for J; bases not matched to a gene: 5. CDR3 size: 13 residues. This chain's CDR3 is CASRGQGVSEQYF. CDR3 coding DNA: TGTGCCAGCAGGGGACAGGGGGTGAGTGAGCAGTACTTC.

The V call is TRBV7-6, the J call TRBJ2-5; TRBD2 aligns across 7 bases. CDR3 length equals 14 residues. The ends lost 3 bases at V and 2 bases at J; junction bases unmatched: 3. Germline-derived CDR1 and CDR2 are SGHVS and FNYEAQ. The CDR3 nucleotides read TGTGCCAGCAGCTTGGGGACTATTCAAGAGACCCAGTACTTC. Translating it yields CASSLGTIQETQYF.

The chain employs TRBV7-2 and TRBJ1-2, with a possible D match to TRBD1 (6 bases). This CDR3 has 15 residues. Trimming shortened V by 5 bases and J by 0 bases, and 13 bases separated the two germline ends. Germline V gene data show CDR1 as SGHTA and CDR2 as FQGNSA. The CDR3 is CASSQSWTANYGYTF. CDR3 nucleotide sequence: TGTGCCAGCAGCCAAAGCTGGACAGCTAACTATGGCTACACCTTC.

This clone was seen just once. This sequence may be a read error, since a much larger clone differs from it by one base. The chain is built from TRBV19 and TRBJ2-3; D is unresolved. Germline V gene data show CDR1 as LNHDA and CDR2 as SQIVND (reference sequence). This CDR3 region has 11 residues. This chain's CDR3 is CANSIGDTQYF. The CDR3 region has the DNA TGTGCCAATAGTATAGGAGATACGCAGTATTTT.

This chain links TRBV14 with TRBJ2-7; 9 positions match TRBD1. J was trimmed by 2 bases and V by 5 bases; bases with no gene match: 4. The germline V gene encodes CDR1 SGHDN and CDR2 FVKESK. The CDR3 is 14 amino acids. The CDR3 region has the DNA TGTGCCAGCAGCAGTCGACAGGGGGCCTACGAGCAGTACTTC. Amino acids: CASSSRQGAYEQYF.

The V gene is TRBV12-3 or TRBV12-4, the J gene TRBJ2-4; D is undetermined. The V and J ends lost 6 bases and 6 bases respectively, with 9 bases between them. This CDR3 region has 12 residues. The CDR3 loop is CASSRWGNIQYF. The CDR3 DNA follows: TGTGCCAGCAGCCGCTGGGGAAACATTCAGTACTTC.

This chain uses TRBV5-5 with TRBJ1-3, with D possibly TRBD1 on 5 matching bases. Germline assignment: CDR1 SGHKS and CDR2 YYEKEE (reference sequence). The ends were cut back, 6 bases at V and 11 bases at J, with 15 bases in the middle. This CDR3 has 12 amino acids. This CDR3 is CASTPGPGAIYF. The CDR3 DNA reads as TGTGCCAGCACCCCGGGACCGGGGGCCATATATTTT. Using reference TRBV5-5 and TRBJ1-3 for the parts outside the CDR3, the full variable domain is DAGVTQSPTHLIKTRGQQVTLRCSPISGHKSVSWYQQVLGQGPQFIFQYYEKEERGRGNFPDRFSARQFPNYSSELNVNALLLGDSALYLCASTPGPGAIYFGEGSWLTVV.

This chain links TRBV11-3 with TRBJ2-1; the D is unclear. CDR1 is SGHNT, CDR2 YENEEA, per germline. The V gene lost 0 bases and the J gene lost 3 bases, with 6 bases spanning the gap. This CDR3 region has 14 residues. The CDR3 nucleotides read TGTGCCAGCAGCTTAGATGGGGTCTACAATGAGCAGTTCTTC. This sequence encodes CASSLDGVYNEQFF.

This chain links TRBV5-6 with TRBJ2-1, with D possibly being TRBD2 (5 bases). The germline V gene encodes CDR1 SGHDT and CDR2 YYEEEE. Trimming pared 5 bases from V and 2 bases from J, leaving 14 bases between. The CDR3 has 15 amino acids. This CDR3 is CASSGGLDPYNEQFF. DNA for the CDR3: TGTGCCAGCAGTGGCGGGCTAGACCCCTACAATGAGCAGTTCTTC.

CDR3 loop: CSVGVTEAFF. The CDR3 region has the DNA TGCAGCGTGGGTGTAACTGAAGCTTTCTTT. The J gene is TRBJ1-1, the V gene TRBV29-1; the D is unclear. The CDR3 covers 10 residues. With 6 bases removed from V and 5 bases from J, the gap between germline ends came to 7 bases. Germline V CDR1 and CDR2: SQVTM, ANQGSEA. The full variable domain, completed using reference TRBV29-1 and TRBJ1-1, is SAVISQKPSRDICQRGTSLTIQCQVDSQVTMMFWYRQQPGQSLTLIATANQGSEATYESGFVIDKFPISRPNLTFSTLTVSNMSPEDSSIYLCSVGVTEAFFGQGTRLTVV.

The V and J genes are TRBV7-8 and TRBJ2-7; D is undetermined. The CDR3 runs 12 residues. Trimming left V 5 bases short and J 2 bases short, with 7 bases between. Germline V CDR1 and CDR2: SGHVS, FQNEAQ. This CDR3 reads CASSPSTYEQYF. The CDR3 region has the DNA TGTGCCAGCAGCCCAAGTACCTACGAGCAGTACTTC.

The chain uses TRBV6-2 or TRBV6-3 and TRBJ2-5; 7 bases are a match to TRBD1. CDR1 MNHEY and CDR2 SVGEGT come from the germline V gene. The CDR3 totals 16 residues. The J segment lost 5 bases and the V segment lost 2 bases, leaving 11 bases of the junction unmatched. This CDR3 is CASSYHGQVARETQYF. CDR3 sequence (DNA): TGTGCCAGCAGTTACCACGGACAGGTCGCAAGGGAGACCCAGTACTTC.

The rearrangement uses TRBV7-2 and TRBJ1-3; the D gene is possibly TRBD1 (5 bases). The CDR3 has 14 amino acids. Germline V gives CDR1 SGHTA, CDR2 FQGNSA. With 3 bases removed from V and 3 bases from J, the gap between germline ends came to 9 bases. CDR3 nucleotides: TGTGCCAGCAGCTTTCAGGGTGGTGGAAACACCATATATTTT. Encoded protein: CASSFQGGGNTIYF.

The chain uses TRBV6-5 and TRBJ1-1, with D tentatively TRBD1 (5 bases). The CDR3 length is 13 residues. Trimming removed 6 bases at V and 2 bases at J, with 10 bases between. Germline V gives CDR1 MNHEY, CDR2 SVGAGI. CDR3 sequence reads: CASRWTTNTEAFF. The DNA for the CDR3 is TGTGCCAGCAGATGGACAACCAACACTGAAGCTTTCTTT.

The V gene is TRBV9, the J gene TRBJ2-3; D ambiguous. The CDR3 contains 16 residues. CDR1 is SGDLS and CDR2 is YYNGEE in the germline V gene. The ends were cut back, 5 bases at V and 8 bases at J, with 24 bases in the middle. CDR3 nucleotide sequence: TGTGCCAGCAGTCCTTCACCGAAGCGAGTTTCAGTTACGCAGTATTTT. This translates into CASSPSPKRVSVTQYF. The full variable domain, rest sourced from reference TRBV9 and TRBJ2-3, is DSGVTQTPKHLITATGQRVTLRCSPRSGDLSVYWYQQSLDQGLQFLIQYYNGEERAKGNILERFSAQQFPDLHSELNLSSLELGDSALYFCASSPSPKRVSVTQYFGPGTRLTVL.

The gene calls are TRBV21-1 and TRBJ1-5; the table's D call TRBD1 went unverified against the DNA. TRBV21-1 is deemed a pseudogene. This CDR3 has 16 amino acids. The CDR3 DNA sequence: TGTGCCAGCAGCCCTCCAAAGGGGTCCCGTCCGGGGCCCCAGCATTTT. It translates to CASSPPKGSRPGPQHF.

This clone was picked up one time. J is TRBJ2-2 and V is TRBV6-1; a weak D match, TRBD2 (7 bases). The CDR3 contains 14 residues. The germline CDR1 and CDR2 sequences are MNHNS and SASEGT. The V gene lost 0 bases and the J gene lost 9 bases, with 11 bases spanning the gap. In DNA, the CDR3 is TGTGCCAGCAGTGAAGCGGGGGGGCGGAGGGAGCTGTTTTTT. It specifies CASSEAGGRRELFF.

The CDR3 region is CASSQDPGPKETQYF. Written as DNA, the CDR3 is TGCGCCAGCAGCCAAGATCCCGGCCCTAAAGAGACCCAGTACTTC. This chain joins TRBV4-3 and TRBJ2-5; the D is unclear. The V end was cut by 0 bases, the J end by 3 bases, with 11 bases between. Germline CDR1 is LGHNA and CDR2 is YSLEER. The CDR3 spans 15 residues.

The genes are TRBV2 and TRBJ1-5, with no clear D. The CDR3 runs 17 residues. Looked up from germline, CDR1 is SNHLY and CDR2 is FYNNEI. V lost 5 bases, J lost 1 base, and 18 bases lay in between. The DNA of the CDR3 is TGTGCCAGCAGTCACGATTCGGGGATCTGGAGCAATCAGCCCCAGCATTTT. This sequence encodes CASSHDSGIWSNQPQHF.

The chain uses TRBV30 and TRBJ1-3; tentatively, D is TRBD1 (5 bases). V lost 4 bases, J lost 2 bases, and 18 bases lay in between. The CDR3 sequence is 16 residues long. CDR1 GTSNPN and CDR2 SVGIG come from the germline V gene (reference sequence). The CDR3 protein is CAWTLGGGLTGNTIYF. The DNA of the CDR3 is TGTGCCTGGACCCTAGGTGGGGGTTTAACTGGAAACACCATATATTTT.

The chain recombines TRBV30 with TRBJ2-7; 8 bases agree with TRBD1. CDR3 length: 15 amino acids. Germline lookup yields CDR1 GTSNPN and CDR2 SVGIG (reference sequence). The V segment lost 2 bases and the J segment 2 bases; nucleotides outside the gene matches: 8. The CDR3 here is CAWSLGQDGAYEQYF. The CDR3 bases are TGTGCCTGGAGTTTGGGACAGGATGGGGCCTACGAGCAGTACTTC.

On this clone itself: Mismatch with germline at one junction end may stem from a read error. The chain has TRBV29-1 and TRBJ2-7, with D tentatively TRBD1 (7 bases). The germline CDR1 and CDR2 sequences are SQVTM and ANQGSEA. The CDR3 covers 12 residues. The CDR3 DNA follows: TGCAGCGCAGGGGGGACAGCCTACAAGCAGTACTTC. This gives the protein CSAGGTAYKQYF.

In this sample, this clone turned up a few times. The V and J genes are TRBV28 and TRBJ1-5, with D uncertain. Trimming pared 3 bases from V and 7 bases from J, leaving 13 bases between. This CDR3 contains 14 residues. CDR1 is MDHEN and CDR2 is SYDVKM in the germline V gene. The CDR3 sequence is CASSFLGQTQPQHF. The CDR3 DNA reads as TGTGCCAGCAGTTTCCTTGGGCAAACCCAGCCCCAGCATTTT.

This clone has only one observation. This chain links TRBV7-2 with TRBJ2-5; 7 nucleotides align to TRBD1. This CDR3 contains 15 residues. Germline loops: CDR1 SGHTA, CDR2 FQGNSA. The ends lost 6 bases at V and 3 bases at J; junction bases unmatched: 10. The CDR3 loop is CASSSRRGPEETQYF. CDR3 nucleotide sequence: TGTGCCAGCAGTTCCCGAAGGGGGCCCGAAGAGACCCAGTACTTC.

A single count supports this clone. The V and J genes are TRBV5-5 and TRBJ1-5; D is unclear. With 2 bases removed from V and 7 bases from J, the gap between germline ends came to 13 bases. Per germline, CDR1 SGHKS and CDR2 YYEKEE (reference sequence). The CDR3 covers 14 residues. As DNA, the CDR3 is TGTGCCAGCAGCTTAACATGGAATCGACAGCCCCAGCATTTT. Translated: CASSLTWNRQPQHF.